The 16 T cell receptor beta chains given below trace back to one sample, sequenced in a study of blood T cell repertoires in COVID-19. Profiling relied on immunoSEQ multiplex PCR, and the TCRdb table lists in-frame clones only, not all of them. The table has around 67,000 clones, 80% to 90% seen once. The sequencing sample was made of peripheral blood. These receptors were collected from a man in his fifties with active COVID-19.

The chain links TRBV7-2 to TRBJ2-1; D call uncertain. This CDR3 region has 14 residues. Germline V gene lookup returns CDR1 SGHTA and CDR2 FQGNSA. The germline V and J ends were trimmed by 4 bases and 6 bases, with 13 bases remaining between them. The CDR3 region is CASSSSPAPNEQFF. The CDR3 region has the DNA TGTGCCAGCAGCTCTAGTCCTGCCCCCAATGAGCAGTTCTTC.

The genes are TRBV28 and TRBJ1-2; no definite D call. The germline V gene encodes CDR1 MDHEN and CDR2 SYDVKM. V shed 8 bases and J shed 2 bases, with 18 bases lying between them. The CDR3 consists of 15 residues. The CDR3 region is CASCRVGGPNYGYTF. CDR3 nucleotide sequence: TGTGCCAGCTGCCGAGTAGGAGGTCCCAACTATGGCTACACCTTC.

The chain is built from TRBV5-1 and TRBJ2-2, with 10 bases aligning to TRBD1. This CDR3 region has 17 residues. V lost 2 bases to trimming and J lost 4 bases; unmatched junction nucleotides: 8. The V gene's germline CDR1 is SGHRS and CDR2 YFSETQ. CDR3 nucleotide sequence: TGCGCCAGCAGCTTCCTTATGGGACAGGGGATCACCGGGGAGCTGTTTTTT. Protein: CASSFLMGQGITGELFF. Full variable domain (rest looked up from reference TRBV5-1 and TRBJ2-2): KAGVTQTPRYLIKTRGQQVTLSCSPISGHRSVSWYQQTPGQGLQFLFEYFSETQRNKGNFPGRFSGRQFSNSRSEMNVSTLELGDSALYLCASSFLMGQGITGELFFGEGSRLTVL.

CDR3 sequence (DNA): TGTGCCAGCAGCTTGGCCGGGACAGACTATGGCTACACCTTC. It is translated as CASSLAGTDYGYTF. The chain employs TRBV5-5 and TRBJ1-2; 7 positions agree with TRBD1. The germline gives CDR1 SGHKS, CDR2 YYEKEE (reference sequence). V gave up 0 bases and J gave up 3 bases; unmatched junction bases: 2. This CDR3 contains 14 residues.

CDR3 DNA sequence: TGTGCCAGCGTAAGGGGGCTAGCTCAGCCCCAGCATTTT. Translation: CASVRGLAQPQHF. The chain carries TRBV6-6 and TRBJ1-5, with TRBD1 identical over 7 bases. Germline CDR1 MNHNY, CDR2 SVGAGI (reference sequence). The CDR3 sequence is 13 residues long. The V and J ends lost 8 bases and 6 bases, in that order; junction bases with no gene match: 7.

This CDR3 is CASSTDTRGAYEQYF. In DNA form, the CDR3 reads TGTGCCAGCAGCACCGATACCAGGGGTGCCTACGAGCAGTACTTC. The rearrangement joins TRBV6-2 or TRBV6-3 to TRBJ2-7, with a weak D call TRBD1 (6 bases). The CDR3 is 15 residues long. Deletions cut 6 bases from V and 2 bases from J, with 17 bases between. The germline gives CDR1 MNHEY, CDR2 SVGEGT.

The rearrangement uses TRBV6-6 and TRBJ2-7; TRBD1 aligns across 10 bases. The V gene end was trimmed by 5 bases and the J gene end by 6 bases; junction bases not matched to a gene: 10. Germline CDR1 MNHNY, CDR2 SVGAGI (reference sequence). The CDR3 length is 15 residues. The CDR3 nucleotides read TGTGCCAGCAGTAATAGACAGGGGGCGATTCTCGAGCAGTACTTC. Encoded protein: CASSNRQGAILEQYF.

A few counts support this clone. The chain recombines TRBV30 with TRBJ2-1; 11 bases map to TRBD2. With V trimmed by 2 bases and J by 12 bases, 9 bases remained unmatched. CDR1 GTSNPN and CDR2 SVGIG come from the germline V gene (reference sequence). CDR3 size: 14 residues. The CDR3 sequence is CAWSSVAGGVGQFF. In DNA, the CDR3 is TGTGCCTGGAGTTCGGTAGCGGGAGGGGTAGGGCAGTTCTTC.

The genes are TRBV5-1 and TRBJ2-1; the D gene is possibly TRBD2 (6 bases). V was cut by 0 bases and J by 0 bases, with 10 bases left in between. Germline V lookup: CDR1 SGHRS, CDR2 YFSETQ. There are 16 residues in the CDR3. CDR3 loop: CASSLVTGSSYNEQFF. The CDR3 DNA reads as TGCGCCAGCAGCTTGGTGACCGGGAGCTCCTACAATGAGCAGTTCTTC.

Details on this clone: The junction departs from the called germline gene at one end, perhaps through a read error. The rearrangement links TRBV10-3 to TRBJ1-1; D is uncertain. The germline V gene has CDR1 ENHRY and CDR2 SYGVKD. This CDR3 has 10 amino acids. CDR3 protein: CAIRGSTWIF. In DNA form, the CDR3 reads TGTGCCATCCGGGGTAGCACGTGGATCTTT.

The chain recombines TRBV6-2 or TRBV6-3 with TRBJ2-7; possible D gene TRBD1, 5 bases. Germline loops: CDR1 MNHEY, CDR2 SVGEGT. V was cut by 5 bases and J by 4 bases, with 9 bases left in between. CDR3 size: 12 residues. In DNA, the CDR3 is TGTGCCAGCAGTCTGCAGGGATACGAGCAGTACTTC. Protein: CASSLQGYEQYF.

The chain joins TRBV21-1 to TRBJ2-5; the table's D call, TRBD1, was not checked against the DNA. TRBV21-1 is marked as a pseudogene. This CDR3 comprises 10 residues. Here the CDR3 DNA reads TGTGCCACCACACGAGAGACCCAGTACTTC. This codes for CATTRETQYF.

The gene calls are TRBV7-3 and TRBJ2-6; 9 positions agree with TRBD1. The CDR3 sequence is 16 residues long. The V gene's germline CDR1 is SGHTA and CDR2 FQGTGA. The V segment lost 5 bases and the J segment 4 bases; nucleotides outside the gene matches: 6. CDR3 sequence reads: CASSIGTGKGANVLTF. CDR3 nucleotide sequence: TGTGCCAGCAGCATTGGGACAGGGAAGGGGGCCAACGTCCTGACTTTC.

This clone was detected once. The chain carries TRBV10-3 and TRBJ2-7; perhaps TRBD2 as D (6 bases). V dropped 4 bases and J dropped 6 bases, with 10 bases sitting between them. Germline-derived CDR1 and CDR2 are ENHRY and SYGVKD. The CDR3 runs 12 residues. CDR3 region: CAISALASEQYF. CDR3 nucleotides: TGTGCCATCAGTGCTCTAGCGAGCGAGCAGTACTTC.

The V call is TRBV6-2 or TRBV6-3, the J call TRBJ2-7; TRBD1 matches at 7 bases. The CDR3 covers 12 residues. Germline V gene sequence: CDR1 MNHEY, CDR2 SVGEGT. The V and J ends lost 5 bases and 6 bases, in that order; junction bases with no gene match: 4. The CDR3 spells CASSRDRFEQYF. Written as DNA, the CDR3 is TGTGCCAGCAGTCGGGACAGATTCGAGCAGTACTTC.

The J gene is TRBJ2-3, the V gene TRBV19, with TRBD2 matching 9 bases. CDR1 is LNHDA, CDR2 SQIVND, per germline (reference sequence). With V trimmed by 6 bases and J by 3 bases, 10 bases remained unmatched. The CDR3 runs to 16 residues. DNA of the CDR3: TGTGCCAGTAGCCCCGGGGCGGGAGGGAGGACAGATACGCAGTATTTT. It translates to CASSPGAGGRTDTQYF.